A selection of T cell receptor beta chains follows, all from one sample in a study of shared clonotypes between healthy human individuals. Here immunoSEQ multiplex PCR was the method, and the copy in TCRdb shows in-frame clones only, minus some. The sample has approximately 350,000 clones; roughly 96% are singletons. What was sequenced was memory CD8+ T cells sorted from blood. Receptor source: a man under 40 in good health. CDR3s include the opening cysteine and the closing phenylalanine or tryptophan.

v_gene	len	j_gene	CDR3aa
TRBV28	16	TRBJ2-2	CASSFRLALHTGELFF
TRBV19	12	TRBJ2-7	CASRDNSYEQYF
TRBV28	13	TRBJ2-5	CASRNRGQETQYF
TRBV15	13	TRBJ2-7	CATSRDHNDEQYF
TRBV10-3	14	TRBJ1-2	CAIRTGVANYGYTF
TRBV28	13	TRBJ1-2	CASSLGQGYGYTF
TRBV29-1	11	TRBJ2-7	CSVSRADEQYF
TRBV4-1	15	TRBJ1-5	CASSQEWGNGQPQHF
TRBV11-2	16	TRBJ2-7	CASSLPTGTGAYEQYF
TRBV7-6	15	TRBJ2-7	CASSLASQAFYEQYF
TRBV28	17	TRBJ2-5	CASSFRPVYTAEETQYF